A single sample gave rise to the 5 T cell receptor beta chains below, sequenced in a study of cytomegalovirus exposure and HLA in healthy donors. PCR employed 60 Vbeta and 13 Jbeta primers. Profiled with immunoSEQ multiplex PCR; TCRdb holds only in-frame clones, not every one. Of 130,000 to 150,000 clones in the sample, around 77% are singletons; the top ten hold approximately 2%. The sequencing sample was made of PBMCs. The receptors here all came from a man aged 25 to 40 in good health and CMV-seronegative.

This clone was seen just once. The J gene is TRBJ1-2, the V gene TRBV10-1; the match to TRBD1 covers 7 bases. The CDR3 is 13 amino acids. In germline, CDR1 is WNHNN, CDR2 SYGVQD (reference sequence). J was trimmed by 4 bases and V by 2 bases; bases with no gene match: 1. The CDR3 DNA sequence: TGCGCCAGCAGTGAGCACAGGGGCTATGGCTACACCTTC. Translation gives CASSEHRGYGYTF.

The chain employs TRBV6-5 and TRBJ2-7, with 9 bases that match TRBD1. After removal of 7 bases from V and 4 bases from J, the junction contained 11 bases not matched to a gene. This CDR3 comprises 15 residues. The germline V gene has CDR1 MNHEY and CDR2 SVGAGI. CDR3 DNA sequence: TGTGCCAGCAATAAACACAGGGGGCAATGGTACGAGCAGTACTTC. As protein: CASNKHRGQWYEQYF.

This chain connects TRBV5-1 to TRBJ2-5; D possibly corresponds to TRBD2 (6 bases). This CDR3 has 13 amino acids. CDR1 SGHRS and CDR2 YFSETQ come from the germline V gene. Between the trimmed V and J ends, which lost 4 bases and 7 bases, there was a span of 14 bases. CDR3 sequence reads: CASSVEGSGTQYF. The CDR3 DNA follows: TGCGCCAGCAGCGTGGAGGGGTCCGGGACCCAGTACTTC.

V gene TRBV5-1 combines with J gene TRBJ2-3; D unclear. Germline V gives CDR1 SGHRS, CDR2 YFSETQ. CDR3 length equals 13 residues. The ends were cut back, 5 bases at V and 0 bases at J, with 7 bases in the middle. The DNA of the CDR3 is TGCGCCAGCAGGACGGAGAGCACAGATACGCAGTATTTT. Protein: CASRTESTDTQYF.

This chain connects TRBV5-1 to TRBJ2-3; perhaps TRBD2 as D (7 bases). Germline CDR1 and CDR2: SGHRS and YFSETQ. The CDR3 sequence is 16 residues long. V lost 6 bases and J lost 0, with 17 bases in between. The CDR3 sequence is CASIEGGGSSTDTQYF. The CDR3 bases are TGCGCCAGCATCGAGGGAGGGGGGAGTAGCACAGATACGCAGTATTTT.